This passage covers 18 T cell receptor beta chains from one sample sequenced in a study of control samples from healthy donors and cancer patients. Repertoires were generated with immunoSEQ multiplex PCR, while TCRdb's copy carries only in-frame clones and drops some. The data show 70,000 to 90,000 clones, 85% to 90% seen once. Sequencing was performed on PBMCs. The receptors come from a woman aged 60-70 years with head and neck cancer.

The gene calls are TRBV27 and TRBJ1-3; possible D gene TRBD1, 5 bases. This CDR3 has 15 amino acids. The germline V gene has CDR1 MNHEY and CDR2 SMNVEV (reference sequence). The ends were cut back, 8 bases at V and 0 bases at J, with 14 bases in the middle. Here the CDR3 reads CASARRVPSGNTIYF. CDR3 bases: TGTGCCAGCGCGCGCAGGGTCCCCTCTGGAAACACCATATATTTT.

The rearrangement joins TRBV25-1 to TRBJ1-1; D possibly corresponds to TRBD1 (5 bases). Trimming removed 8 bases from V and 5 bases from J, with 24 bases in between. Germline CDR1 MGHDK, CDR2 SYGVNS. CDR3 length: 16 amino acids. Here the CDR3 reads CASSAHRDRQRTEAFF. The CDR3 DNA sequence: TGTGCCAGCTCTGCCCATCGAGACAGACAACGGACTGAAGCTTTCTTT.

The chain combines TRBV5-1 with TRBJ1-6; 8 nucleotides agree with TRBD1. After removal of 2 bases from V and 5 bases from J, the junction contained 3 bases not matched to a gene. Germline V gene data show CDR1 as SGHRS and CDR2 as YFSETQ. The CDR3 runs 15 residues. CDR3: CASSLGQGDNSPLHF. In nucleotides, the CDR3 is TGCGCCAGCAGCTTAGGACAGGGCGATAATTCACCCCTCCACTTT.

The rearrangement links TRBV7-2 to TRBJ1-5; TRBD1 is a possible D gene (5 bases). The germline gives CDR1 SGHTA, CDR2 FQGNSA. V lost 5 bases and J lost 7, with 12 bases in between. This CDR3 comprises 13 residues. CDR3 DNA: TGTGCCAGCAGCCAGGGCTGGGTACAGCCCCAGCATTTT. This sequence encodes CASSQGWVQPQHF.

This clone has a single count. The gene calls are TRBV5-4 and TRBJ2-5, with unresolved D. Trimming cost V 2 bases and J 4 bases, with 6 bases left between them. Germline CDR1 and CDR2: SGHNT and YYREEE (reference sequence). This CDR3 has 12 amino acids. CDR3 sequence (DNA): TGTGCCAGCAGCTTTCTCTTAGAGACCCAGTACTTC. Residues: CASSFLLETQYF.

In this sample, this clone turned up a few times. The CDR3 sequence: CASSGTYSTDTQYF. The CDR3 coding sequence is TGTGCCAGCTCAGGGACGTACAGCACAGATACGCAGTATTTT. The rearrangement uses TRBV18 and TRBJ2-3; D is perhaps TRBD1 or TRBD2 (5 bases each). Germline CDR1 and CDR2: KGHSH and LQKENI. V lost 5 bases and J lost 0, with 9 bases in between. The CDR3 has 14 amino acids.

The rearrangement joins TRBV5-8 to TRBJ1-5; TRBD1 might be the D (5 bases). Germline V CDR1 and CDR2: SGHTS, YDEGEE. This CDR3 contains 12 residues. The V gene lost 2 bases and the J gene lost 7 bases, with 7 bases spanning the gap. CDR3 loop: CASSFKGQPQHF. The CDR3 DNA sequence: TGTGCCAGCAGCTTTAAGGGGCAGCCCCAGCATTTT.

The chain links TRBV19 to TRBJ2-7; the D call may be TRBD1 or TRBD2 (6 bases each). V gave up 5 bases and J gave up 6 bases, with 14 bases separating them. The V gene's germline CDR1 is LNHDA and CDR2 SQIVND (reference sequence). The CDR3 covers 13 residues. CDR3 sequence (DNA): TGTGCCAGTAGTGCCCCGAAGGGGGGCGAGCAGTACTTC. It specifies CASSAPKGGEQYF.

The genes are TRBV14 and TRBJ2-5, with a weak D call TRBD1 (6 bases). The V gene lost 0 bases and the J gene lost 2 bases, with 13 bases spanning the gap. CDR1 and CDR2 from the germline V gene are SGHDN and FVKESK. The CDR3 is 16 amino acids. The DNA of the CDR3 is TGTGCCAGCAGCCAAGACCGACAGGCAGGGCAAGAGACCCAGTACTTC. Translation: CASSQDRQAGQETQYF.

The rearrangement uses TRBV7-3 and TRBJ2-3; 8 bases fit TRBD1. Germline CDR1 reads SGHTA; CDR2 reads FQGTGA. J was trimmed by 5 bases and V by 3 bases; bases with no gene match: 1. The CDR3 loop spans 13 amino acids. The CDR3 region is CASSLGTGDTQYF. The CDR3 DNA reads TGTGCCAGCAGCTTGGGGACAGGAGATACGCAGTATTTT.

The V call is TRBV6-1, the J call TRBJ2-3; D is unresolved. This CDR3 is 15 amino acids long. Looked up from germline, CDR1 is MNHNS and CDR2 is SASEGT. The V end was cut by 2 bases, the J end by 3 bases, with 12 bases between. The CDR3 nucleotides are TGTGCCAGCAGTGAATCTCCAGACCGTACAGATACGCAGTATTTT. Translation: CASSESPDRTDTQYF.

This rearrangement joins TRBV2 to TRBJ2-3; 7 bases align to TRBD2. J lost 2 bases, V lost 9 bases, and 11 bases had no gene match. This CDR3 has 15 amino acids. Germline-derived CDR1 and CDR2 are SNHLY and FYNNEI. The CDR3 sequence is CARGGPSGNTDTQYF. In DNA, the CDR3 is TGTGCCAGGGGAGGGCCTAGCGGCAACACAGATACGCAGTATTTT.

The rearrangement links TRBV15 to TRBJ1-5, with D unclear. This CDR3 is 14 amino acids long. V was clipped by 1 base and J by 4 bases, with 8 bases between them. The germline gives CDR1 LNHNV, CDR2 YYDKDF (reference sequence). The CDR3 here is CATSRGPGNQPQHF. CDR3 nucleotides: TGTGCCACCAGCAGAGGGCCGGGAAATCAGCCCCAGCATTTT. The whole variable domain, filled in from reference TRBV15 and TRBJ1-5, reads DAMVIQNPRYQVTQFGKPVTLSCSQTLNHNVMYWYQQKSSQAPKLLFHYYDKDFNNEADTPDNFQSRRPNTSFCFLDIRSPGLGDTAMYLCATSRGPGNQPQHFGDGTRLSIL.

This chain links TRBV14 with TRBJ2-1; 8 bases match TRBD2. Germline CDR1 and CDR2: SGHDN and FVKESK. This CDR3 region has 18 residues. The trim removed 0 bases at V and 2 bases at J, leaving 9 bases unmatched. CDR3 coding DNA: TGTGCCAGCAGCCAAGATCACCCAGCGGGAGATGCCTACAATGAGCAGTTCTTC. Encoded protein: CASSQDHPAGDAYNEQFF.

The gene calls are TRBV5-4 and TRBJ2-1, with D possibly TRBD1 on 6 matching bases. With 7 bases removed from V and 0 bases from J, the gap between germline ends came to 20 bases. Germline-derived CDR1 and CDR2 are SGHNT and YYREEE (reference sequence). The CDR3 runs 17 residues. The CDR3 loop reads CASVRRDTLSSYNEQFF. In DNA form, the CDR3 reads TGTGCCAGCGTAAGACGGGACACCTTAAGCTCCTACAATGAGCAGTTCTTC.

This sequence joins TRBV6-5 and TRBJ1-1; D not certain. Trimming took 6 bases from V and 1 from J, leaving 12 bases between them. Germline V lookup: CDR1 MNHEY, CDR2 SVGAGI. The CDR3 has 14 amino acids. The CDR3 reads CASRTPGGNTEAFF. The CDR3 region has the DNA TGTGCCAGCAGGACACCAGGAGGGAACACTGAAGCTTTCTTT.

J is TRBJ1-2 and V is TRBV25-1; possible D gene TRBD1, 6 bases. This CDR3 is 16 amino acids long. The germline V gene has CDR1 MGHDK and CDR2 SYGVNS. The ends were cut back, 2 bases at V and 8 bases at J, with 21 bases in the middle. CDR3 in amino acids: CASSERTDPTSSGYTF. As DNA, the CDR3 is TGTGCCAGCAGTGAAAGGACAGACCCCACTTCGTCCGGCTACACCTTC.

The chain is built from TRBV9 and TRBJ2-7, with TRBD2 matching over 9 bases. This CDR3 spans 16 amino acids. Trimming cost V 0 bases and J 1 base; bases outside gene matches: 5. Germline V gene lookup returns CDR1 SGDLS and CDR2 YYNGEE. The CDR3 protein is CASSVDASGKSYEQYF. For the CDR3, the DNA is TGTGCCAGCAGCGTAGACGCTAGCGGGAAATCCTACGAGCAGTACTTC.